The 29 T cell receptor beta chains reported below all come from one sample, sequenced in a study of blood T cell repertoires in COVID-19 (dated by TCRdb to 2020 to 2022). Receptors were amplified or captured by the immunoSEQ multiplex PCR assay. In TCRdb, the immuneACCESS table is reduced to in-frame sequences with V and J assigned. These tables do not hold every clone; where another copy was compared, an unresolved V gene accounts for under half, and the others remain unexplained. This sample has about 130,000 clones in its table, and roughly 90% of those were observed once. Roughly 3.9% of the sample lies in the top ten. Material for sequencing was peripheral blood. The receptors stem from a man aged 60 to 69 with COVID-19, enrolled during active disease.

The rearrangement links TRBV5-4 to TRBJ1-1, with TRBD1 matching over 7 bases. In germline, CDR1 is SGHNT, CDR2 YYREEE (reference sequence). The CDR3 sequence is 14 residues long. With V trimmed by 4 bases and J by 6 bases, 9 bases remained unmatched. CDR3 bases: TGTGCCAGCAGCCGTACTGATACAGGGGCTGAAGCTTTCTTT. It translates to CASSRTDTGAEAFF.

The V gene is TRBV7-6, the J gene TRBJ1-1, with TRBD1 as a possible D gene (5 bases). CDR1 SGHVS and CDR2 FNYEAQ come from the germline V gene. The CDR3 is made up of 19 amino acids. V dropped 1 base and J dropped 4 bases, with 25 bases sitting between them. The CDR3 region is CASSLVFLVAGKVGTEAFF. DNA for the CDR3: TGTGCCAGCAGCTTAGTTTTCTTGGTGGCAGGGAAAGTTGGCACTGAAGCTTTCTTT.

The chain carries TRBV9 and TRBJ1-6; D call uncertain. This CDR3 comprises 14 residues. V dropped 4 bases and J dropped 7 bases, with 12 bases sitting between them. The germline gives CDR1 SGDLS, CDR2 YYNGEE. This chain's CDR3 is CASSPQPENSPLHF. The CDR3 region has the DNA TGTGCCAGCAGCCCACAACCGGAGAATTCACCCCTCCACTTT.

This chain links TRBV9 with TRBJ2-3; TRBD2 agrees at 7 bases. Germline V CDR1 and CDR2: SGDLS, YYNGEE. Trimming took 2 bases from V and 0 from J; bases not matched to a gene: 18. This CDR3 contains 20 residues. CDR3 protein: CASSVQIGTGGLGSTDTQYF. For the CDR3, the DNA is TGTGCCAGCAGCGTCCAGATCGGGACGGGAGGTTTAGGTAGCACAGATACGCAGTATTTT.

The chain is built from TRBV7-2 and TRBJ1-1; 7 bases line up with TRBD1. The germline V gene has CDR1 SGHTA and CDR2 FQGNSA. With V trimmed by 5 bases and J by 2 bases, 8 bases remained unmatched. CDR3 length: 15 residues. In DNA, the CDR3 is TGTGCCAGCAGCAAACAGGGGTTAGGAAACACTGAAGCTTTCTTT. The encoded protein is CASSKQGLGNTEAFF.

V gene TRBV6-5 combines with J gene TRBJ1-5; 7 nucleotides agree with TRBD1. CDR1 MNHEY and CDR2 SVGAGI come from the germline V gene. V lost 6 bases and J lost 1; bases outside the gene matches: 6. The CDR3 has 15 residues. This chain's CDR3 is CASSPQGLSNQPQHF. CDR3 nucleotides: TGTGCCAGCAGCCCACAGGGGTTAAGCAATCAGCCCCAGCATTTT.

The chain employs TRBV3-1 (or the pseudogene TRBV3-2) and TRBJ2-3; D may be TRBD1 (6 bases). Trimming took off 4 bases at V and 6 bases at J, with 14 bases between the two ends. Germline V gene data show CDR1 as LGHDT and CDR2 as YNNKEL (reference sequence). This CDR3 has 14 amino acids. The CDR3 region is CASSPQGPLDTQYF. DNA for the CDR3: TGTGCCAGCAGCCCCCAGGGGCCCTTGGATACGCAGTATTTT.

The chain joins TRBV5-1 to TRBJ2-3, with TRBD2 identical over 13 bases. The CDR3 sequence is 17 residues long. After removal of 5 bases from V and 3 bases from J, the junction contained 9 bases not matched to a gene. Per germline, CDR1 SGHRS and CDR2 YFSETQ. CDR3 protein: CASRRGLAGARTDTQYF. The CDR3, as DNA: TGCGCCAGCAGACGTGGACTAGCGGGGGCCCGGACAGATACGCAGTATTTT.

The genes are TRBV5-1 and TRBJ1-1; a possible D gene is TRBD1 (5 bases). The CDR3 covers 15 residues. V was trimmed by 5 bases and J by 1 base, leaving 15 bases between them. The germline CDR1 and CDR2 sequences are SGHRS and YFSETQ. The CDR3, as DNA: TGCGCCAGCAGGCGTTCGACGGGGGGGAACACTGAAGCTTTCTTT. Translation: CASRRSTGGNTEAFF.

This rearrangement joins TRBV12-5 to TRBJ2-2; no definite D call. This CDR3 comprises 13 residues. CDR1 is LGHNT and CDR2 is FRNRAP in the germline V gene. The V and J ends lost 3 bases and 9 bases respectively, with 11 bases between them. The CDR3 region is CASGFLPNRELFF. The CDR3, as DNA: TGTGCTAGTGGTTTCCTCCCTAATCGGGAGCTGTTTTTT.

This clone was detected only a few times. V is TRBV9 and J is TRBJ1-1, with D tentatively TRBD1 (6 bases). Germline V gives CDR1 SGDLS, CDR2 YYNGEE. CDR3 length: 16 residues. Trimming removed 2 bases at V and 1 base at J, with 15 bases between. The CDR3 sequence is CASSVGLATGNTEAFF. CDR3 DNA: TGTGCCAGCAGCGTGGGGCTCGCGACAGGGAACACTGAAGCTTTCTTT.

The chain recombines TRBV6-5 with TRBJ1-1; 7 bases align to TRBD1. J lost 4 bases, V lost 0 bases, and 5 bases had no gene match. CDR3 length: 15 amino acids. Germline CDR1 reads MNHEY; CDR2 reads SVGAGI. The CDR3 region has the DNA TGTGCCAGCAGTTACTCGCCAGGGGGAGGCACTGAAGCTTTCTTT. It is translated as CASSYSPGGGTEAFF.

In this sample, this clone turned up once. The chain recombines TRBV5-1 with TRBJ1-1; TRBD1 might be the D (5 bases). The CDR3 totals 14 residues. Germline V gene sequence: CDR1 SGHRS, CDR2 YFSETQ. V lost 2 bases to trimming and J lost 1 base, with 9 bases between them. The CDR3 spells CASSLWTPNTEAFF. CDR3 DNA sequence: TGCGCCAGCAGCTTATGGACACCGAACACTGAAGCTTTCTTT.

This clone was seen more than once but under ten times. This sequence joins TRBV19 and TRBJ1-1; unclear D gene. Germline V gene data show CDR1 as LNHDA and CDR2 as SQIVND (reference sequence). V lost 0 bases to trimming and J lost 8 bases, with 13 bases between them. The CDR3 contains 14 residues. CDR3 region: CASSIDGPPSEAFF. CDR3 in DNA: TGTGCCAGTAGTATAGATGGTCCGCCAAGCGAAGCTTTCTTT.

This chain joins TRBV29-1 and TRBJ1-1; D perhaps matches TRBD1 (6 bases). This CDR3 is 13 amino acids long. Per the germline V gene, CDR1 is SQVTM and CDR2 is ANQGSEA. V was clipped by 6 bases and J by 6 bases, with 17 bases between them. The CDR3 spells CSVVQGRGAEAFF. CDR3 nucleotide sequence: TGCAGCGTCGTGCAGGGGAGGGGGGCTGAAGCTTTCTTT.

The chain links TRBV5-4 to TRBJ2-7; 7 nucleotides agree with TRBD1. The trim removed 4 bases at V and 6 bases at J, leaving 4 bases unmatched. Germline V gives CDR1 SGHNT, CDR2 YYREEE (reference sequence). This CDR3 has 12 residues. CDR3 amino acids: CASSRDSPEQYF. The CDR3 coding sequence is TGTGCCAGCAGCCGGGACAGCCCCGAGCAGTACTTC.

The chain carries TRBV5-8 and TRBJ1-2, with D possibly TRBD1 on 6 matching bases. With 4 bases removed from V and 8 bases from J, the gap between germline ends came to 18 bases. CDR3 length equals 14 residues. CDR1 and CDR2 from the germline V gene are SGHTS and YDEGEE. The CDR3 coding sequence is TGTGCCAGCAGCATCAGGGACACCCTCAGGGGCTACACCTTC. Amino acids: CASSIRDTLRGYTF. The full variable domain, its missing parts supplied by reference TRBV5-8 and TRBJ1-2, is EAGVTQSPTHLIKTRGQQATLRCSPISGHTSVYWYQQALGLGLQFLLWYDEGEERNRGNFPPRFSGRQFPNYSSELNVNALELEDSALYLCASSIRDTLRGYTFGSGTRLTVV.

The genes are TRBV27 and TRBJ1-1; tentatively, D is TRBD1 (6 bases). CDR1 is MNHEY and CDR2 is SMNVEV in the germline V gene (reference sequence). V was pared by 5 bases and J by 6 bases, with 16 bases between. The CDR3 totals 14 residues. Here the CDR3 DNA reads TGTGCCAGCAGTCTTGCACAGGGTAGGGCTGAAGCTTTCTTT. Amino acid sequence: CASSLAQGRAEAFF.

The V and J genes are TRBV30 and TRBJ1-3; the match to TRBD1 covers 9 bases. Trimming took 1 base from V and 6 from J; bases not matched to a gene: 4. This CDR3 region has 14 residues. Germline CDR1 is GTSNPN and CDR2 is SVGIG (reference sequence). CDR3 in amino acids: CAWSAGQGTNTIYF. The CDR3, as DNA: TGTGCCTGGAGTGCGGGACAGGGTACAAACACCATATATTTT.

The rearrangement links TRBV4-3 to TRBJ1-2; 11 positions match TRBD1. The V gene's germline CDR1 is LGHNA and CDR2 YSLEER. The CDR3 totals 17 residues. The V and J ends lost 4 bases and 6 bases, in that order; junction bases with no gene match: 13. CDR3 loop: CASSLSGQGVDHNGYTF. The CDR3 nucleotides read TGCGCCAGCAGCCTCTCGGGACAGGGGGTAGATCATAATGGCTACACCTTC.

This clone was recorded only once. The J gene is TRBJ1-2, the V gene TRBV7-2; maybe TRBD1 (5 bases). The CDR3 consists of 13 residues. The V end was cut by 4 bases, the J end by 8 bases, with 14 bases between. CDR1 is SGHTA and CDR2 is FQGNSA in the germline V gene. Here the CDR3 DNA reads TGTGCCAGCAGCTCCCCGGACAACCAAGGCTACACCTTC. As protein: CASSSPDNQGYTF.

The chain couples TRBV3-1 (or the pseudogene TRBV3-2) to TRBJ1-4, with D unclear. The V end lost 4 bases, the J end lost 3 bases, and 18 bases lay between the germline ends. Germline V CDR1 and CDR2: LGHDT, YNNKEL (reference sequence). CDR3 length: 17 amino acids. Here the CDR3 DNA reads TGTGCCAGCAGCCCAGAGATATTCGGAGACTCTAATGAAAAACTGTTTTTT. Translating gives CASSPEIFGDSNEKLFF.

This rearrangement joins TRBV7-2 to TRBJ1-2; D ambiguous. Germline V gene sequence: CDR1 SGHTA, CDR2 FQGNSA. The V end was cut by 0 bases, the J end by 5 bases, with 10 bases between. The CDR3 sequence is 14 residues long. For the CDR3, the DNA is TGTGCCAGCAGCTTAGCTTCCGGGGTTTATGGCTACACCTTC. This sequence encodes CASSLASGVYGYTF.

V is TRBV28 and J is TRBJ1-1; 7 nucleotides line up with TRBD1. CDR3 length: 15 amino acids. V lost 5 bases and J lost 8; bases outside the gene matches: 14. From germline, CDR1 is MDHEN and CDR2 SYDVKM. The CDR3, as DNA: TGTGCCAGCAGTCTACCGACAGGGATGGGGGGAGAAGCTTTCTTT. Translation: CASSLPTGMGGEAFF.

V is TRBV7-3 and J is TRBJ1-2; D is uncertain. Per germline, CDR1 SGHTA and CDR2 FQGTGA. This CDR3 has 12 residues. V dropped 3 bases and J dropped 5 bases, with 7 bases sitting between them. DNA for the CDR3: TGTGCCAGCAGCTTCGCGGGGTATGGCTACACCTTC. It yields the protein CASSFAGYGYTF.

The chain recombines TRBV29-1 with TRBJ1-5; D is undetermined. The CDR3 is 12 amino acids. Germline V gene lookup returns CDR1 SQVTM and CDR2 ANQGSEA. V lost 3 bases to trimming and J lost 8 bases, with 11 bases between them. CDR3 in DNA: TGCAGCGTTGAGGAGGGCGGGGAGCCCCAGCATTTT. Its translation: CSVEEGGEPQHF.

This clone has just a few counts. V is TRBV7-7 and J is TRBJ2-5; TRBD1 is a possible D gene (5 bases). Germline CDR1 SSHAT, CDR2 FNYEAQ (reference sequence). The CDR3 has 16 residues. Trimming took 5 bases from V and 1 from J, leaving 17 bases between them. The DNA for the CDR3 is TGTGCCAGCAGCCCGACCCCTGGCAGGGTCCAAGAGACCCAGTACTTC. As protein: CASSPTPGRVQETQYF.

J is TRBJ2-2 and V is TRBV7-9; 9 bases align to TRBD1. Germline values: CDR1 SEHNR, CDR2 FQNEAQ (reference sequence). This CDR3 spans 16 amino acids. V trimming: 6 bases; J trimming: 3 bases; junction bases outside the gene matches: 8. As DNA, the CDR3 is TGTGCCAGCAGTTTGAGGACAGGGGTCGACACCGGGGAGCTGTTTTTT. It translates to CASSLRTGVDTGELFF.

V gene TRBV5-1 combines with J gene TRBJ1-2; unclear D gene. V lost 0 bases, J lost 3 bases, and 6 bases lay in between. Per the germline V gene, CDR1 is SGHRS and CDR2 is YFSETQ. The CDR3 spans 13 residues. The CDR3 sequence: CASSLVDYYGYTF. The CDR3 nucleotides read TGCGCCAGCAGCTTGGTCGACTACTATGGCTACACCTTC.